The clone carrying this T cell receptor (beta chain) came up a few times. This specimen belongs to a study of T-cell reconstitution after alpha-beta-depleted transplantation in children. Germline V gene sequence: CDR1 KGHSH, CDR2 LQKENI. The CDR3 extends over 14 amino acids. The V end was cut by 1 base, the J end by 0 bases, with 4 bases between. Unique molecular identifiers were incorporated when the TCRbeta library was constructed. TCRdb independently ran MiXCR on the PCR reads; one entry per CDR3 protein. Among fewer than 350,000 distinct CDR3 sequences listed, around 9.1% were seen once. The clonotype was recovered from a boy under two years old with acute myeloid leukemia, due to receive a stem cell transplant. The chain links TRBV18 to TRBJ1-3; unclear D gene. This material consisted of PBMCs, taken before TCRalphabeta/CD19-depleted stem cell transplant. The CDR3 loop is CASSPQSSGNTIYF. CDR3 coding DNA: TGTGCCAGCTCACCACAGAGCTCTGGAAACACCATATATTTT. The complete variable domain, with remaining parts taken from reference TRBV18 and TRBJ1-3, reads NAGVMQNPRHLVRRRGQEARLRCSPMKGHSHVYWYRQLPEEGLKFMVYLQKENIIDESGMPKERFSAEFPKEGPSILRIQQVVRGDSAAYFCASSPQSSGNTIYFGEGSWLTVV.